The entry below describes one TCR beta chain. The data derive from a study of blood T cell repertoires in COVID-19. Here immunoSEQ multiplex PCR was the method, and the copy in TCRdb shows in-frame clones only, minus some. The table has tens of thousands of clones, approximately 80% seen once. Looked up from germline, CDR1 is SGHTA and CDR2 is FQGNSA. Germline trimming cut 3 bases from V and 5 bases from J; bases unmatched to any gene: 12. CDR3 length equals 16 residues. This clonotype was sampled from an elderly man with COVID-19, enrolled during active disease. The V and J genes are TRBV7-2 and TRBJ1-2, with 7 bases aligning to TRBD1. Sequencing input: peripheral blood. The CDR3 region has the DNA TGTGCCAGCAGCTTGGTAGGGGCAGACAGGGTTTATGGCTACACCTTC. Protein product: CASSLVGADRVYGYTF.